This TCR beta chain originates from a study of beta chain features in type 1 diabetes (dated by TCRdb to about 2018). Broadly, across the study: No differences in mean age, gender distribution, total cell number or subset yield were found between patients and healthy donors. Naive and central memory subsets were obtained from all 30 or so donors, but regulatory and stem cell-like memory subsets were isolated from only 8 patients and about 8 healthy donors. A total of about 110 million sorted cells were examined across all samples, and the number of cells per subset was strongly correlated with RNA yield. In the study, TCRB repertoires of sorted circulating CD4+ T cell subsets from recently diagnosed type 1 diabetes patients were compared with those of matched healthy donors. General findings and caveats noted by the study authors: Patients with type 1 diabetes made fewer insertions and deleted more nucleotides at VDJ recombination sites, implying thymic rearrangement abnormalities. Because the HLA sub-analyses included only small numbers of individuals, any influence of HLA type on TCRB rearrangement was left unresolved. The naive, central memory and regulatory TCRB repertoires appeared to resemble one another more closely among patients than among healthy donors. Because cDNA was sequenced instead of genomic DNA, activated cells with high expression could be over-represented, although the groups did not differ in activation or CD3 levels. PCR might favor shorter templates, but patient and control samples were amplified and corrected together, so any skew would affect both groups equally. In all four CD4+ subsets, TCRB CDR3 length was moderately but significantly shorter in type 1 diabetes patients.

The High Capacity cDNA Reverse Transcription Kit was used to reverse transcribe all of the isolated RNA, meaning that expressed TCRB transcripts were what got sequenced. Naive, central memory and regulatory T cell samples underwent deep immunoSEQ sequencing, averaging roughly 3.5 million total reads per sample. After sorted cells were lysed in RLT buffer, RNA was extracted with DNase-treated RNeasy Micro or Mini kits, with the choice depending on cell number. Each cell subset was processed separately to prevent cross-contamination, with patient and healthy donor samples processed together. TCRB sequences were amplified from cDNA with the immunoSEQ multiplex PCR, producing 87-bp fragments spanning the CDR3 region. Sequencing of the amplicons was performed on the Illumina HiSeq platform. In the paper's pipeline: Synthetic template baselines were used to correct PCR bias computationally, reads within Hamming distance 2 were collapsed, and singletons that could not be merged were discarded. Reads were aligned against IMGT so that V, D and J genes, CDR3 length and insertions or deletions at six rearrangement sites could be assigned. Within each subset, clonotype counts were normalized to sorted cell number, and only after that were true diversity and Gini coefficients computed with the tcR R package. The overlap coefficient, calculated on TCRB nucleotide sequences, was used to measure repertoire sharing. Not all clones reach the TCRdb copy of this immuneACCESS table, which keeps in-frame sequences only. Checked studies attribute under half of the gap to unresolved V genes and leave the rest unexplained. That table furnishes V, J and clone size, whereas the DNA furnished D and trimming. The sample has around 250,000 clones on record, 25% to 35% of them singletons. About 3.9% of the sample lies in the top ten.

Including the terminal cysteine and phenylalanine, the CDR3 comprises 12 residues. Only the CDR3 portion is preserved as DNA: 36 bases, with reading frame beginning at the first base. V was cut back by 7 bases and J by 5 bases, leaving a gap of 10 bases between them. The germline V gene encodes CDR1 MDHEN and CDR2 SYDVKM. This clone was seen a few times. Which antigen it targets is not known. Qualities for individual bases were not recorded, and no much larger clone is one base off. From each donor, a single peripheral blood sample of about 100 mL on average was drawn into heparinised tubes. Naive, central memory, regulatory and stem cell-like memory CD4+ T cells were sorted on a BD FACSAria II using a panel including CD45RO, CCR7, CD25, CD127, CD95 and CD27. All sorted populations exceeded 95% purity. PBMCs were separated immediately by Lymphoprep density gradient centrifugation and were stained directly, without being cultured. So that batch effects would be minimized, each experiment stained and sorted samples in pairs, pairing one healthy donor with one patient.

The sequenced sample was central memory CD4+ T cells from blood. The chain links TRBV28 with TRBJ2-3; the D region possibly corresponds to TRBD2 (6 bases align). This receptor was obtained from a man aged 25 to 40 in good health. The CDR3 protein is CASNLGRDTQYF. Here is the DNA: TGTGCCAGCAATCTCGGGAGAGATACGCAGTATTTT.